This TCR beta chain is drawn from a study of shared T cell receptors in the human thymus (dated by TCRdb to the early 2020s). Concerning the study at large: The study examined how the human thymus generates shared, self-reactive T-cell receptor alpha chains.

A remark on this clone: There is no known antigen for this receptor. Per-nucleotide qualities are absent, and no much larger clonotype sits a single base away.

Library creation used the immunoSEQ multiplex PCR assay. TCRdb mirrors the immuneACCESS table, restricted to in-frame sequences. Some clones are absent from its copies; in checked studies, under half trace to an unresolved V gene, and the reason for the others is unknown. Here the sample has 540,000 or so clones; roughly 74% occur a single time. The ten biggest clones cover more than 0.01% of the sample. These data were also filed under a second study, of human thymus T cells. The second publication reports: Donors were immunologically healthy infants undergoing open corrective cardiac surgery for congenital heart defects in Finland. Thymus tissue was obtained as surgical resects removed during corrective cardiac surgery. Usage of V and J gene segments appeared to be biased in both the thymic and the peripheral blood repertoires. The related research reported highly overlapping thymic TCR repertoires among unrelated individuals. The study characterized TCR alpha and beta repertoires from under 10 infant thymus samples and a few related peripheral blood samples. Donor ages ranging from roughly 7 to 250 days were recorded, and several male and a couple of female infants were included in the cohort. Thymocytes were mechanically released from the tissue and were stored as pellets of roughly 9.5-30 million cells at -70 degrees C. Genomic DNA was extracted from frozen cell pellets with a QIAsymphony instrument. TCRB and TCRAD loci were amplified from a standardized quantity of quality-controlled genomic DNA using the immunoSEQ multiplex PCR assay. The amplicons covered the V(D)J region and were long enough to include the CDR3 and to identify the V and J genes. The commercial immunoSEQ service was used to sequence amplicons on an Illumina platform. Primer bias and sequencing errors were corrected using previously described methods, and TCRAD and TCRB definitions followed the IMGT database. immunoSEQ Analyzer 3.0 and VDJTools were used for repertoire analysis, which covered basic statistics, V/J segment usage, diversity estimates, rarefaction and pairwise overlap. Diversity was estimated with Chao1, ChaoE, Efron-Thisted, Shannon and inverse Simpson indices, and also on datasets down-sampled to the smallest sample. For repertoire overlap, CDR3 nucleotide sequence, V gene and J gene had to match strictly, and clustering was done by Jaccard-based multidimensional scaling. On average, thymus samples yielded roughly 770,000 unique TCRB clonotypes, whereas blood samples yielded about 84,000.

This receptor was identified in a boy under two years old with a congenital heart defect. Donor details come from another sample of the same person, matched by shared clones. Sequenced: thymocytes.

The sequenced DNA is TGCACCAGCAGCCAAGAGTTGGGAGTAGCGGGAGACACAGATACGCAGTATTTT. This translates into CTSSQELGVAGDTDTQYF. This sequence uses TRBV1 and TRBJ2-3; the table's D call TRBD2 went unverified against the DNA. TRBV1 is classified as a pseudogene. Taken from cysteine to phenylalanine, the CDR3 has 18 residues. This entry keeps only the CDR3 DNA: 54 bases, framed from base 1.